The entry below gives a single T cell receptor (beta chain) sequence along with its context. Its recognized antigen is unknown. Within one base of it there is no much larger clone, and no base qualities were kept. CDR1 is given as SGHRS and CDR2 as YFSETQ, both from the germline V gene. The germline V end is reduced by 4 bases and the J end by 4 bases; junction bases left unmatched: 6. From the cysteine through the phenylalanine, the CDR3 covers 16 amino acids. This entry keeps only the CDR3 DNA: 48 bases, framed from base 1. This sample stems from a study of blood T cell repertoires in COVID-19 (dated by TCRdb to about 2020). For the wider study: Samples from collaborators originated in the United States, Italy and Spain and spanned both the acute and convalescent phases of COVID-19. The prospective study material was composed of cDNA or gDNA derived from T cells, B-cell-depleted T cells, or PBMCs. The dataset comprised deeply sampled blood TCRbeta repertoires from subjects exposed to, actively infected with, or recovered from COVID-19. A freely available public database, intended as a resource for researchers studying the immune response to SARS-CoV-2, is where the repertoires were released. Samples came from the ongoing ImmuneRACE study (first 160 participants) plus 1,254 subjects from 6 global collaborators. The sample metadata nearly always contained a de-identified subject ID, COVID-19 status, age in years and sex. Where available, HLA class I and class II types were taken from metadata supplied by the sample provider and were not determined by assay-based typing. Results the study describes overall, beyond this receptor: Clinical and demographic metadata were provided uncurated, with the amount varying by source and participant.

Collaborating institutions collected whole blood in K2EDTA tubes following their own protocols. For TCRbeta analysis, collaborators shipped samples in one of three forms: frozen whole blood, isolated PBMCs, or DNA extracted from either of those sample types. The immunoSEQ Assay, a bias-controlled multiplex PCR, was used to amplify TCRbeta CDR3 regions from genomic DNA. The paper's data handling went like this. The number of nucleated cells in each sample was estimated from the amplification of reference gene primers within the assay. To quantify the absolute abundance of each unique TCRbeta CDR3 rearrangement, sequence reads were collapsed and filtered. For each sample, productive Simpson clonality was calculated as the square root of Simpson's diversity index across productive rearrangements. As stored in TCRdb, this immuneACCESS dataset retains in-frame rearrangements with V and J assigned. A fraction of the clones does not appear; measured against another copy, unresolved V genes explain less than half of the discrepancy, and the remainder lacks a known reason. The V and J calls and clone size come from that table; D and trimming were worked out from the DNA. For this sample there are about 77,000 clones; 60% to 80% appear just once. Approximately 16% of the sample comes from the top ten.

What was sequenced was peripheral blood. The rearrangement combines TRBV5-1 with TRBJ2-3, with 13 middle bases fitting TRBD2. The origin of this receptor is a man aged 70-80 years with active or convalescent COVID-19. The CDR3 protein sequence reads: CASSAGLAGTPDTQYF. The nucleotide sequence is TGCGCCAGCAGCGCGGGACTAGCGGGGACGCCAGATACGCAGTATTTT.